What follows are 30 T cell receptor beta chains derived from one specimen sequenced in a study of human T cells and chemical hapten exposure. Regarding time point: patch test 3, about 24 weeks after DPC sensitization. Noted treatment: therapeutic diphenylcyclopropenone sensitization with weekly scalp DPC. TCRdb recomputed calls from the RACE reads with MiXCR, one row per CDR3 protein. The data show about 200,000 distinct CDR3 sequences, about 25% seen once. The source was whole blood, collected in connection with sensitization to the hapten diphenylcyclopropenone (DPC). These TCRs come from a woman in her forties with alopecia areata. Some clones in this sample may be carry-over from other donors' samples.

V is TRBV6-5 and J is TRBJ2-3, with 8 bases matching TRBD2. Losses at the gene ends were 0 bases for V and 3 bases for J; bases not matched to a gene: 2. The CDR3 sequence is 15 residues long. The V gene's germline CDR1 is MNHEY and CDR2 SVGAGI. As DNA, the CDR3 is TGTGCCAGCAGTTACTCCGGGACTAGAACAGATACGCAGTATTTT. This encodes CASSYSGTRTDTQYF.

This sequence joins TRBV29-1 and TRBJ2-3; 8 bases are shared with TRBD1. The CDR3 covers 14 residues. Trimming removed 8 bases from V and 3 bases from J; junction bases left unmatched: 10. CDR1 and CDR2 (germline): SQVTM, ANQGSEA. The CDR3 nucleotides read TGCAGCCTGGCCCAGGGGGCGCATACAGATACGCAGTATTTT. This sequence encodes CSLAQGAHTDTQYF.

The rearrangement uses TRBV5-4 and TRBJ2-2, with 7 bases fitting TRBD1. Losses at the gene ends were 0 bases for V and 1 base for J; bases not matched to a gene: 3. In germline, CDR1 is SGHNT, CDR2 YYREEE (reference sequence). This CDR3 has 16 residues. CDR3 in amino acids: CASSLANRGNTGELFF. The CDR3 coding sequence is TGTGCCAGCAGCTTGGCCAACAGGGGGAACACCGGGGAGCTGTTTTTT.

V usage is TRBV20-1 and J usage is TRBJ1-1, with no clear D. The CDR3 extends over 14 amino acids. Trimming removed 1 base from V and 0 bases from J, with 9 bases in between. Germline V gene data show CDR1 as DFQATT and CDR2 as SNEGSKA (reference sequence). CDR3 in DNA: TGCAGTGCTAGAGCCGGTACCATGAACACTGAAGCTTTCTTT. Translating it yields CSARAGTMNTEAFF.

The V and J genes are TRBV9 and TRBJ1-6; TRBD1 agrees at 9 bases. Germline CDR1 and CDR2: SGDLS and YYNGEE. With V trimmed by 3 bases and J by 15 bases, 4 bases remained unmatched. This CDR3 spans 12 amino acids. CDR3 loop: CASSEGQGILHF. CDR3 DNA: TGTGCCAGCAGCGAGGGACAGGGAATCCTCCACTTT.

This clonotype was observed a handful of times. This chain uses TRBV20-1 with TRBJ2-2; D gene unclear. V shed 2 bases and J shed 6 bases, with 7 bases lying between them. Looked up from germline, CDR1 is DFQATT and CDR2 is SNEGSKA (reference sequence). There are 12 residues in the CDR3. CDR3 amino acids: CSARPLAGELFF. In DNA form, the CDR3 reads TGCAGTGCTAGACCTTTGGCCGGGGAGCTGTTTTTT.

V usage is TRBV27 and J usage is TRBJ2-4; D remains unclear. The CDR3 is 14 amino acids. V was trimmed by 5 bases and J by 10 bases, leaving 18 bases between them. In germline, CDR1 is MNHEY, CDR2 SMNVEV (reference sequence). CDR3 DNA: TGTGCCAGCAGTCCCTCCACAACGGGTGAGATTCAGTACTTC. Its protein product is CASSPSTTGEIQYF.

This clonotype was counted many times. This rearrangement joins TRBV3-1 to TRBJ1-1; possibly TRBD1 for D (5 bases). CDR3 length: 15 residues. Germline V CDR1 and CDR2: LGHDT, YNNKEL (reference sequence). V shed 3 bases and J shed 3 bases, with 14 bases lying between them. CDR3 protein: CASSQQGRWDTEAFF. CDR3 DNA: TGTGCCAGCAGCCAGCAGGGCAGGTGGGACACTGAAGCTTTCTTT. The entire variable domain, with the rest obtained from reference TRBV3-1 and TRBJ1-1, is as follows: DTAVSQTPKYLVTQMGNDKSIKCEQNLGHDTMYWYKQDSKKFLKIMFSYNNKELIINETVPNRFSPKSPDKAHLNLHINSLELGDSAVYFCASSQQGRWDTEAFFGQGTRLTVV.

The chain links TRBV6-4 to TRBJ2-3; 7 bases align to TRBD2. Trimming cost V 3 bases and J 3 bases; bases outside gene matches: 3. CDR3 length: 14 residues. The germline CDR1 and CDR2 sequences are MRHNA and SNTAGT. The CDR3 loop is CASSEGGFTDTQYF. CDR3 sequence (DNA): TGTGCCAGCAGTGAGGGGGGGTTTACAGATACGCAGTATTTT.

The V and J genes are TRBV14 and TRBJ2-3; possible D gene TRBD1, 6 bases. The CDR3 totals 15 residues. Germline assignment: CDR1 SGHDN and CDR2 FVKESK. Trimming removed 6 bases from V and 1 base from J, with 14 bases in between. CDR3 sequence: CASSRTGPGTDTQYF. The DNA for the CDR3 is TGTGCCAGCAGTCGAACAGGGCCGGGCACAGATACGCAGTATTTT.

The rearrangement joins TRBV3-1 to TRBJ1-5; TRBD1 matches 12 bases. The CDR3 extends over 16 amino acids. Germline V CDR1 and CDR2: LGHDT, YNNKEL (reference sequence). V lost 1 base and J lost 6; bases outside the gene matches: 4. The CDR3 region has the DNA TGTGCCAGCAGCCAAGCCGGGACAGGGGGCAGTCAGCCCCAGCATTTT. Its translation: CASSQAGTGGSQPQHF.

The gene calls are TRBV28 and TRBJ1-1, with TRBD1 matching 9 bases. CDR3 size: 14 residues. J lost 5 bases, V lost 5 bases, and 6 bases had no gene match. Germline V lookup: CDR1 MDHEN, CDR2 SYDVKM. CDR3 in DNA: TGTGCCAGCAGTATGACAGGGGGATCTACTGAAGCTTTCTTT. As protein: CASSMTGGSTEAFF.

V and J are TRBV7-9 and TRBJ1-2; D is unresolved. From germline, CDR1 is SEHNR and CDR2 FQNEAQ (reference sequence). V dropped 5 bases and J dropped 1 base, with 8 bases sitting between them. CDR3 length equals 13 residues. The CDR3 spells CASSLDLNYGYTF. The DNA of the CDR3 is TGTGCCAGCAGCCTCGATCTTAACTATGGCTACACCTTC.

The rearrangement uses TRBV7-2 and TRBJ1-1; D gene unclear. Germline values: CDR1 SGHTA, CDR2 FQGNSA. The CDR3 has 15 amino acids. The V gene lost 5 bases and the J gene lost 0 bases, with 13 bases spanning the gap. CDR3 nucleotide sequence: TGTGCCAGCAGCCTCTCAGCGGCGATGAACACTGAAGCTTTCTTT. Protein: CASSLSAAMNTEAFF.

This clonotype showed up just a few times. The chain joins TRBV21-1 to TRBJ2-3. TRBV21-1 is designated a pseudogene. CDR3 length: 14 amino acids. The CDR3 loop reads CASTRFEYTDTQYF. For the CDR3, the DNA is TGTGCCAGCACCAGGTTCGAGTACACAGATACGCAGTATTTT.

The rearrangement uses TRBV28 and TRBJ2-6, with D unclear. Germline V gives CDR1 MDHEN, CDR2 SYDVKM. The CDR3 sequence is 13 residues long. V was pared by 10 bases and J by 0 bases, with 7 bases between. The CDR3, as DNA: TGTGCCATATCGCCCTCTGGGGCCAACGTCCTGACTTTC. Translated, it gives CAISPSGANVLTF.

This chain connects TRBV28 to TRBJ1-2; no firm D call. The CDR3 is 16 residues long. V was shortened by 5 bases and J by 4 bases, with 20 bases between the two germline ends. The germline V gene has CDR1 MDHEN and CDR2 SYDVKM. For the CDR3, the DNA is TGTGCCAGCAGTCTGTCCCACTCCAACAGCGGCTATGGCTACACCTTC. It yields the protein CASSLSHSNSGYGYTF.

This clonotype was counted a single time. The V gene is TRBV5-1, the J gene TRBJ1-1, with 8 bases fitting TRBD1. This CDR3 has 14 amino acids. Germline V lookup: CDR1 SGHRS, CDR2 YFSETQ. V gave up 0 bases and J gave up 5 bases; unmatched junction bases: 3. Written as DNA, the CDR3 is TGCGCCAGCAGCTTGGGACAGGGGATGACTGAAGCTTTCTTT. Translating it yields CASSLGQGMTEAFF.

This chain links TRBV29-1 with TRBJ1-4; 8 bases are shared with TRBD1. The germline CDR1 and CDR2 sequences are SQVTM and ANQGSEA. The CDR3 sequence is 14 residues long. Trimming at V came to 7 bases and at J to 2 bases, leaving 6 bases not matched to a gene. The CDR3 region has the DNA TGCAGCGGAAAACGGACAGGGACTAATGAAAAACTGTTTTTT. It encodes CSGKRTGTNEKLFF.

This clonotype was seen a few times. The J gene is TRBJ2-4, the V gene TRBV7-9; D may correspond to TRBD1 or TRBD2 (5 bases each). This CDR3 is 16 amino acids long. V was pared by 2 bases and J by 0 bases, with 11 bases between. Germline lookup yields CDR1 SEHNR and CDR2 FQNEAQ (reference sequence). The CDR3 sequence is CASSLLGPLAKNIQYF. CDR3 DNA: TGTGCCAGCAGCTTATTGGGACCTCTAGCCAAAAACATTCAGTACTTC.

The chain employs TRBV29-1 and TRBJ2-7; 7 nucleotides agree with TRBD2. This CDR3 is built from 13 residues. V trimming: 7 bases; J trimming: 1 base; junction bases outside the gene matches: 7. In germline, CDR1 is SQVTM, CDR2 ANQGSEA. The CDR3 region has the DNA TGCAGCGCGTATTCGGGAGGTTCCTACGAGCAGTACTTC. Amino acids: CSAYSGGSYEQYF.

The V call is TRBV7-6, the J call TRBJ1-5; 7 bases agree with TRBD1. The V gene end was trimmed by 5 bases and the J gene end by 5 bases; junction bases not matched to a gene: 12. CDR1 is SGHVS and CDR2 is FNYEAQ in the germline V gene. The CDR3 length is 16 residues. The CDR3 loop is CASSPRPGQIDQPQHF. CDR3 DNA: TGTGCCAGCAGCCCTAGACCGGGACAGATCGATCAGCCCCAGCATTTT.

The chain recombines TRBV5-6 with TRBJ1-1; a possible D gene is TRBD1 (5 bases). Germline lookup yields CDR1 SGHDT and CDR2 YYEEEE. The germline V and J ends were trimmed by 4 bases and 6 bases, with 13 bases remaining between them. The CDR3 sequence is 13 residues long. The CDR3 is CASSRDRGAEAFF. Here the CDR3 DNA reads TGTGCCAGCAGCCGGGACCGCGGCGCTGAAGCTTTCTTT.

This clonotype was counted once. The J gene is TRBJ1-2, the V gene TRBV5-1; 9 bases match TRBD1. After removal of 4 bases from V and 4 bases from J, the junction contained 5 bases not matched to a gene. This CDR3 has 14 residues. Germline V gene lookup returns CDR1 SGHRS and CDR2 YFSETQ. The CDR3: CASSPPGQGYGYTF. As DNA, the CDR3 is TGCGCCAGCAGCCCTCCGGGACAGGGCTATGGCTACACCTTC.

This clonotype was counted only a few times. This chain joins TRBV28 and TRBJ1-5; D not resolved. The germline V and J ends were trimmed by 3 bases and 6 bases, with 6 bases remaining between them. The CDR3 has 12 residues. Germline CDR1 MDHEN, CDR2 SYDVKM. The CDR3 is CASSLKGQPQHF. The DNA of the CDR3 is TGTGCCAGCAGTTTGAAGGGTCAGCCCCAGCATTTT.

This clonotype was detected ten times or more. This sequence joins TRBV28 and TRBJ2-3, with 9 positions matching TRBD2. Germline V gene lookup returns CDR1 MDHEN and CDR2 SYDVKM. The J segment lost 2 bases and the V segment lost 5 bases, leaving 5 bases of the junction unmatched. The CDR3 has 15 residues. In nucleotides, the CDR3 is TGTGCCAGCAGTGGACTAGCGCGTACCACAGATACGCAGTATTTT. It encodes CASSGLARTTDTQYF. Combining the CDR3 with reference TRBV28 and TRBJ2-3 gives the whole variable domain DVKVTQSSRYLVKRTGEKVFLECVQDMDHENMFWYRQDPGLGLRLIYFSYDVKMKEKGDIPEGYSVSREKKERFSLILESASTNQTSMYLCASSGLARTTDTQYFGPGTRLTVL.

This chain connects TRBV7-2 to TRBJ2-1; tentative D call: TRBD2 (5 bases). Germline CDR1 SGHTA, CDR2 FQGNSA. V was shortened by 1 base and J by 9 bases, with 16 bases between the two germline ends. The CDR3 spans 15 residues. CDR3 residues: CASSLGSRGIGEQFF. CDR3 coding DNA: TGTGCCAGCAGCTTAGGGAGTAGAGGGATAGGTGAGCAGTTCTTC.

This clonotype has more than one count but fewer than ten. The V call is TRBV4-3, the J call TRBJ2-7; tentative D call: TRBD1 (5 bases). Trimming shortened V by 0 bases and J by 4 bases, and 13 bases separated the two germline ends. The CDR3 totals 15 residues. Germline-derived CDR1 and CDR2 are LGHNA and YSLEER. This CDR3 reads CASSQDVTGDYEQYF. CDR3 coding DNA: TGCGCCAGCAGCCAAGATGTAACAGGAGATTACGAGCAGTACTTC.

This clonotype appeared a few times. V and J are TRBV29-1 and TRBJ2-7, with 8 bases aligning to TRBD1. The CDR3 covers 14 residues. Per the germline V gene, CDR1 is SQVTM and CDR2 is ANQGSEA. CDR3 region: CSVPRTGSSYEQYF. The CDR3 DNA follows: TGCAGTGTACCCCGGACAGGGAGCTCCTACGAGCAGTACTTC.

This clonotype was counted many times. The CDR3 reads CASSPGGTRYNEQFF. The CDR3, as DNA: TGTGCCAGCAGCCCGGGGGGGACTAGATATAATGAGCAGTTCTTC. The J gene is TRBJ2-1, the V gene TRBV7-3; 8 nucleotides match TRBD2. The V gene end was trimmed by 5 bases and the J gene end by 7 bases; junction bases not matched to a gene: 10. The CDR3 covers 15 residues. Germline CDR1 and CDR2: SGHTA and FQGTGA.